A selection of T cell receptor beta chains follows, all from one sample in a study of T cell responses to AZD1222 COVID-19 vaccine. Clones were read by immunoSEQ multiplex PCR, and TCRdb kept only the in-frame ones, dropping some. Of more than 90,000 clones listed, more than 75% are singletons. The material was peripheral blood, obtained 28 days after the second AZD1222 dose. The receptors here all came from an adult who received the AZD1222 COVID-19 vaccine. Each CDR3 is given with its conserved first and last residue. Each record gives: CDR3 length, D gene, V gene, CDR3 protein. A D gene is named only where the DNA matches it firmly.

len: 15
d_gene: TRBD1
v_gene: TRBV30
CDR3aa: CACEQDRMPSYEQYF

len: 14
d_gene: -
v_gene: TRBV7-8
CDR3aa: CASSLSRSSGELFF

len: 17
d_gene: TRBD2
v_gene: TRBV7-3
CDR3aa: CASSPTLAGGVTDTQYF

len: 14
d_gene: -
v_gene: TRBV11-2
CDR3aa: CASSLGQPQETQYF

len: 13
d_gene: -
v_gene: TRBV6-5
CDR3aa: CASSDSPGNTIYF

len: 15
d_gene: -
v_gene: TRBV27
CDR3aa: CASSRIGGRNYEQYF

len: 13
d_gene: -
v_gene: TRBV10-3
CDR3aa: CAILDANTGELFF

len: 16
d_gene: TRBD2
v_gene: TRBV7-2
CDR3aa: CASSLGLAGPTDTQYF

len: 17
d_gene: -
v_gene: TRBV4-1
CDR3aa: CASSPHPGTLNTGELFF

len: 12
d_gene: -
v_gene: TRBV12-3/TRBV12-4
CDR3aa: CASSQRRGEQYF

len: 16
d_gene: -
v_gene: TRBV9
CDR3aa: CASSDTRLAINYGYTF

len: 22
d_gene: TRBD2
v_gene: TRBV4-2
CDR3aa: CASSPLGREGPFSVLARDEQFF

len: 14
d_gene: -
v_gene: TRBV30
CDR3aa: CAWRRSGNSYEQYF

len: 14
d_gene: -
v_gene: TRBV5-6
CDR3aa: CASSFPAGNSPLHF

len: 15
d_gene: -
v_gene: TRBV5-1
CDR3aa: CASSSSVQMNTEAFF

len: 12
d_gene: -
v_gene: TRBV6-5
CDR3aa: CASRGNTGELFF

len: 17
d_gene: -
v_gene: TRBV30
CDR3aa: CAWTNLKERRANYGYTF

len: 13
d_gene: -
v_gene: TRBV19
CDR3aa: CASRIENTDTQYF

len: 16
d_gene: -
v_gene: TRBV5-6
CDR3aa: CASSHGTAVANEKLFF

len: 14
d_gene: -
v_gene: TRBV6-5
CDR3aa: CASRGMGRREKLFF

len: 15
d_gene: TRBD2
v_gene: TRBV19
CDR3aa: CASSLHSGRTNEQYF

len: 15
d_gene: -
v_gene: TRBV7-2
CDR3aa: CASSLRFGGNQPQHF

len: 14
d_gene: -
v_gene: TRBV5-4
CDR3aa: CASTLGGPSNTIYF

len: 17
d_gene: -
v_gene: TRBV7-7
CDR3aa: CASSPRADSGNTGELFF

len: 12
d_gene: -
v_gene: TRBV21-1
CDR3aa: CASRPSPEKLFF

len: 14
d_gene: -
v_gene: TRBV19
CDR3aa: CASSGRDWDYGYTF

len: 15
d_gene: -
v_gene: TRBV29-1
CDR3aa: CSVDQGEGGANVLTF

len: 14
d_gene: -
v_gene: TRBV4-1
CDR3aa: CASSQYPKEVEAFF

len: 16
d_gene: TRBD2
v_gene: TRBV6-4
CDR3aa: CASRDRLAGPSYEQYF

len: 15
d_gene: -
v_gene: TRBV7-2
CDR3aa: CASSPTTGQNQPQHF

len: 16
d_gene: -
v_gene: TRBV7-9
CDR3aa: CASSPQAASSYNEQFF

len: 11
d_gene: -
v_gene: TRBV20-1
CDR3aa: CSAVWSTEAFF

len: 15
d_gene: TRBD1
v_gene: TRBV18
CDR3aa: CASSPSSTGAGEQYF

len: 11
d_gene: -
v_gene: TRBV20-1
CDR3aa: CSASGEETQYF

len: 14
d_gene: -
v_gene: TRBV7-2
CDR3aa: CASSSQGKNTEAFF

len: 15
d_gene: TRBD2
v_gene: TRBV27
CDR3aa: CASSFGGSAAYEQYF

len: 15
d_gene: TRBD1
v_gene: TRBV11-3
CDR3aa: CASSRTGTGESPLHF